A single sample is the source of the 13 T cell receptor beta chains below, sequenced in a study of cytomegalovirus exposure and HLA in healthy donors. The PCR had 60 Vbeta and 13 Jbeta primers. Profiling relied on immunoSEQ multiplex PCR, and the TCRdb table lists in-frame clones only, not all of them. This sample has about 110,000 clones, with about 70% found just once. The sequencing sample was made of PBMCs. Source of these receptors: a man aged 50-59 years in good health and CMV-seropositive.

This chain's CDR3 is CATSRLKQGIGELFF. The CDR3 DNA reads as TGTGCCACCAGCAGACTTAAACAGGGGATAGGGGAGCTGTTTTTT. The chain is built from TRBV15 and TRBJ2-2, with TRBD1 identical over 7 bases. The CDR3 loop spans 15 amino acids. Losses at the gene ends were 2 bases for V and 8 bases for J; bases not matched to a gene: 8. The germline V gene has CDR1 LNHNV and CDR2 YYDKDF (reference sequence).

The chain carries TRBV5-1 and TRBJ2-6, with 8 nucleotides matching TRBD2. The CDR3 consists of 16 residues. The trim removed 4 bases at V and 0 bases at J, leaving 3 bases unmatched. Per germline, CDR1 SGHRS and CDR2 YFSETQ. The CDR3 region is CASSPGGNSGANVLTF. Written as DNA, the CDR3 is TGCGCCAGCAGCCCGGGGGGGAACTCTGGGGCCAACGTCCTGACTTTC.

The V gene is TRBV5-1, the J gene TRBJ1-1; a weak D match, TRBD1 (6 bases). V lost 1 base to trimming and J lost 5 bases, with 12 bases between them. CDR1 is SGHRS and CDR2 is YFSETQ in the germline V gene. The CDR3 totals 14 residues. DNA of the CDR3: TGCGCCAGCAGCTTGCGGGGGGGCATAACTGAAGCTTTCTTT. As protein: CASSLRGGITEAFF.

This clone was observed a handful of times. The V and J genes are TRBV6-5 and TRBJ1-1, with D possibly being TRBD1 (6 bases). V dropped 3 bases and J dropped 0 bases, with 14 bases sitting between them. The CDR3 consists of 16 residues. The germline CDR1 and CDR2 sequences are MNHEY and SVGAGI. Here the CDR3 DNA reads TGTGCCAGCAGTTATGTATCGAGGGGGATGAACACTGAAGCTTTCTTT. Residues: CASSYVSRGMNTEAFF.

CDR3 residues: CASSIETGQGNYGYTF. CDR3 nucleotide sequence: TGTGCCAGTAGTATCGAAACGGGACAGGGAAACTATGGCTACACCTTC. The chain employs TRBV19 and TRBJ1-2; 9 bases are shared with TRBD1. The CDR3 covers 16 residues. Germline-derived CDR1 and CDR2 are LNHDA and SQIVND (reference sequence). V lost 3 bases to trimming and J lost 2 bases; unmatched junction nucleotides: 7.

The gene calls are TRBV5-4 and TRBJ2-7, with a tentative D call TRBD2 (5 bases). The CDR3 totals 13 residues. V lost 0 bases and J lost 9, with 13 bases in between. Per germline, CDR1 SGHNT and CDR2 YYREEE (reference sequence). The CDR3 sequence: CASSLGAGRGQYF. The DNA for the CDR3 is TGTGCCAGCAGCTTGGGGGCGGGTCGGGGGCAGTACTTC. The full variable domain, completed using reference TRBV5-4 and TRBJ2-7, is ETGVTQSPTHLIKTRGQQVTLRCSSQSGHNTVSWYQQALGQGPQFIFQYYREEENGRGNFPPRFSGLQFPNYSSELNVNALELDDSALYLCASSLGAGRGQYFGPGTRLTVT.

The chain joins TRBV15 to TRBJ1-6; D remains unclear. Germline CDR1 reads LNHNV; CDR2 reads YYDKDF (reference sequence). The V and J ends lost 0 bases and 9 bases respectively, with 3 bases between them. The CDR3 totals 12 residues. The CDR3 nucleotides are TGTGCCACCAGCAGAGATATTTCACCCCTCCACTTT. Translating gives CATSRDISPLHF.

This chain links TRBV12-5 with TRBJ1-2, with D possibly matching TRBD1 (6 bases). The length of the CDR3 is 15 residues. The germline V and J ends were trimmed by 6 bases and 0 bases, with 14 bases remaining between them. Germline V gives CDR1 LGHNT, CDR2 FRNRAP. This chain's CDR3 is CASGLTGTSNYGYTF. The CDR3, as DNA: TGTGCTAGTGGCTTAACCGGGACATCTAACTATGGCTACACCTTC.

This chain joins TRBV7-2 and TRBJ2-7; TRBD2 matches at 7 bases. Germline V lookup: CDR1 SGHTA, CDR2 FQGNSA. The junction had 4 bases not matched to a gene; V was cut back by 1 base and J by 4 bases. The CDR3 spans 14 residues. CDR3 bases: TGTGCCAGCAGCTTAGTGGGGGGGATTTACGAGCAGTACTTC. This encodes CASSLVGGIYEQYF.

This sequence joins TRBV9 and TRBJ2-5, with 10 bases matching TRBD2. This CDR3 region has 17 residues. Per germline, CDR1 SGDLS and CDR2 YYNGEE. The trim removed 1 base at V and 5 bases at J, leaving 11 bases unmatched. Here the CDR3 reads CASSVSSGRAVGETQYF. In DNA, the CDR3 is TGTGCCAGCAGCGTATCCAGCGGGAGGGCCGTCGGGGAGACCCAGTACTTC.

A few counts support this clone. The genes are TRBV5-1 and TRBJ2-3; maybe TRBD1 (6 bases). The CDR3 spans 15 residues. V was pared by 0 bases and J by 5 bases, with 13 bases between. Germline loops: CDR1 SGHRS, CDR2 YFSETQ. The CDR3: CASSLDPGTQDTQYF. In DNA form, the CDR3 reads TGCGCCAGCAGCTTGGACCCAGGGACACAAGATACGCAGTATTTT.

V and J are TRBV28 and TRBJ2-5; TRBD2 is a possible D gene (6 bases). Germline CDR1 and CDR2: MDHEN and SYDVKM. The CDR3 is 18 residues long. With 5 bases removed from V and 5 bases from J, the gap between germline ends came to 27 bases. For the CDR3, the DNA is TGTGCCAGCAGTCATACATACCACCGGGACTTTCTAGAGGAGACCCAGTACTTC. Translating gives CASSHTYHRDFLEETQYF.

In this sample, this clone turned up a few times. CDR3 region: CASSVDGDSTEAFF. The CDR3 DNA sequence: TGTGCCAGCAGCGTAGACGGGGACAGCACTGAAGCTTTCTTT. This chain connects TRBV9 to TRBJ1-1; TRBD1 matches 7 bases. Germline CDR1 SGDLS, CDR2 YYNGEE. The ends lost 0 bases at V and 4 bases at J; junction bases unmatched: 3. The CDR3 sequence is 14 residues long.